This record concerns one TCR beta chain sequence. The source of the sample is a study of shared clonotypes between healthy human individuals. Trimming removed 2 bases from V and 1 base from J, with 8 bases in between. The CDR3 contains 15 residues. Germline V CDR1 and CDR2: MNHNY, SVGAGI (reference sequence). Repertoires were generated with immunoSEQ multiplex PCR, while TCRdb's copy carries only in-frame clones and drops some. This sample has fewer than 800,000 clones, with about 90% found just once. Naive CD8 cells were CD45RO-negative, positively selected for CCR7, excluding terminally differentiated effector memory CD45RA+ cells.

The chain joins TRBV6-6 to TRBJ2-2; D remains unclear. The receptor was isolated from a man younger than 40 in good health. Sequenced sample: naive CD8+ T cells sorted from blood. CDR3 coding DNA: TGTGCCAGCAGTTACCACCCTGGGAACACCGGGGAGCTGTTTTTT. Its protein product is CASSYHPGNTGELFF.